A single sample is the source of the 8 T cell receptor beta chains below, sequenced in a study of blood T cell repertoires in COVID-19. Sequenced by immunoSEQ multiplex PCR; TCRdb stores in-frame clones only, minus some. The table lists some 230,000 clones, roughly 84% of them singletons. Material for sequencing was peripheral blood. The receptors originated from a woman aged 55-70 years who had recovered from COVID-19.

The V call is TRBV19, the J call TRBJ2-1, with D perhaps matching TRBD2 (6 bases). V gave up 1 base and J gave up 6 bases, with 10 bases separating them. The CDR3 extends over 14 amino acids. The germline CDR1 and CDR2 sequences are LNHDA and SQIVND (reference sequence). Written as DNA, the CDR3 is TGTGCCAGTAGTATAGTTTTAGCGGCCAATGAGCAGTTCTTC. Its translation: CASSIVLAANEQFF.

V gene TRBV5-1 combines with J gene TRBJ2-6; 7 nucleotides agree with TRBD2. This CDR3 has 19 residues. With V trimmed by 3 bases and J by 1 base, 13 bases remained unmatched. CDR1 is SGHRS, CDR2 YFSETQ, per germline. The CDR3 DNA reads TGCGCCAGCAGCTACCACCCGAGTGGGGGGGATTCTGGGGCCAACGTCCTGACTTTC. Translated, it gives CASSYHPSGGDSGANVLTF.

The chain carries TRBV9 and TRBJ2-7; maybe TRBD2 (7 bases). V was shortened by 2 bases and J by 4 bases, with 16 bases between the two germline ends. Looked up from germline, CDR1 is SGDLS and CDR2 is YYNGEE. The CDR3 consists of 15 residues. CDR3 protein: CASSVGGGGPYEQYF. The CDR3 coding sequence is TGTGCCAGCAGCGTGGGGGGCGGGGGACCGTACGAGCAGTACTTC.

V gene TRBV3-1 (or the pseudogene TRBV3-2) combines with J gene TRBJ2-7; the match to TRBD2 covers 7 bases. Germline CDR1 reads LGHDT; CDR2 reads YNNKEL (reference sequence). CDR3 size: 15 residues. V gave up 4 bases and J gave up 1 base; unmatched junction bases: 7. This CDR3 reads CASSPVRTRSYEQYF. CDR3 in DNA: TGTGCCAGCAGCCCCGTCCGGACTAGGTCCTACGAGCAGTACTTC.

There are a few counts of this clone. The rearrangement uses TRBV4-3 and TRBJ2-2; D might be TRBD1 (6 bases). Looked up from germline, CDR1 is LGHNA and CDR2 is YSLEER. V lost 0 bases and J 7 bases, leaving 12 bases between the germline ends. This CDR3 contains 15 residues. The CDR3 loop is CASSQETGYSGELFF. CDR3 sequence (DNA): TGCGCCAGCAGCCAAGAAACAGGGTATAGCGGGGAGCTGTTTTTT.

The chain couples TRBV7-6 to TRBJ2-3; D is perhaps TRBD2 (5 bases). V lost 5 bases and J 6 bases, leaving 18 bases between the germline ends. The CDR3 sequence is 15 residues long. Germline CDR1 reads SGHVS; CDR2 reads FNYEAQ. The CDR3 coding sequence is TGTGCCAGCAGCACACTAGTTCCCCACAATGATACGCAGTATTTT. Its protein is CASSTLVPHNDTQYF.

V gene TRBV5-8 combines with J gene TRBJ1-2, with TRBD1 as a possible D gene (6 bases). V lost 4 bases, J lost 4 bases, and 17 bases lay in between. The CDR3 has 15 amino acids. In germline, CDR1 is SGHTS, CDR2 YDEGEE. Written as DNA, the CDR3 is TGTGCCAGCAGCGATGGACAGCACGACCTCTATGGCTACACCTTC. Amino acid sequence: CASSDGQHDLYGYTF.

This chain connects TRBV12-3 or TRBV12-4 to TRBJ2-7, with 7 bases matching TRBD1. There are 12 residues in the CDR3. With 6 bases clipped from V and 6 bases from J, the junction kept 5 bases outside the gene matches. The CDR3 spells CASREGAGEQYF. CDR3 DNA sequence: TGTGCCAGCAGAGAGGGGGCGGGCGAGCAGTACTTC.